The 28 T cell receptor beta chains presented below share a single source sample, sequenced in a study of shared clonotypes between healthy human individuals. TCRdb keeps only in-frame clones here, not all; method: immunoSEQ multiplex PCR. This sample yields under 1,900,000 clones, of which approximately 98.5% are seen a single time; roughly 0.35% belongs to the top ten. The specimen was naive CD4+ T cells sorted from blood. Stated subset: CD45RA+ positively selected. The receptors come from a young man in good health.

This clone was counted once. V is TRBV15 and J is TRBJ2-3; D remains unclear. V was trimmed by 0 bases and J by 2 bases, leaving 9 bases between them. Germline V lookup: CDR1 LNHNV, CDR2 YYDKDF (reference sequence). CDR3 length equals 15 residues. This CDR3 reads CATSRDKENTDTQYF. In DNA, the CDR3 is TGTGCCACCAGCAGAGATAAGGAAAACACAGATACGCAGTATTTT. The full variable domain, with the rest looked up from reference TRBV15 and TRBJ2-3, is DAMVIQNPRYQVTQFGKPVTLSCSQTLNHNVMYWYQQKSSQAPKLLFHYYDKDFNNEADTPDNFQSRRPNTSFCFLDIRSPGLGDTAMYLCATSRDKENTDTQYFGPGTRLTVL.

V gene TRBV28 combines with J gene TRBJ2-1; D call uncertain. The CDR3 runs 13 residues. Between the trimmed V and J ends, which lost 5 bases and 4 bases, there was a span of 9 bases. Looked up from germline, CDR1 is MDHEN and CDR2 is SYDVKM. The CDR3 DNA follows: TGTGCCAGCAGTCCCCCTCCTTACAATGAGCAGTTCTTC. It yields the protein CASSPPPYNEQFF.

The chain links TRBV29-1 to TRBJ1-4, with 8 nucleotides matching TRBD1. V was pared by 5 bases and J by 8 bases, with 10 bases of the junction left unmatched. The CDR3 is made up of 14 amino acids. CDR1 and CDR2 from the germline V gene are SQVTM and ANQGSEA. CDR3 sequence reads: CSVSGGQGREKLFF. DNA of the CDR3: TGCAGCGTTTCGGGCGGACAGGGAAGAGAAAAACTGTTTTTT.

This clone was recorded a few times. Within the sample, other DNA sequences also encode this same CDR3. The V and J genes are TRBV29-1 and TRBJ2-6; unclear D gene. CDR1 SQVTM and CDR2 ANQGSEA come from the germline V gene. V dropped 4 bases and J dropped 3 bases, with 4 bases sitting between them. The CDR3 length is 12 residues. The CDR3 DNA follows: TGCAGCGTTGTTAGTGGGGCCAACGTCCTGACTTTC. This translates into CSVVSGANVLTF.

The chain joins TRBV6-5 to TRBJ2-3; unclear D gene. V lost 0 bases, J lost 2 bases, and 6 bases lay in between. This CDR3 region has 14 residues. Germline V lookup: CDR1 MNHEY, CDR2 SVGAGI. CDR3 sequence (DNA): TGTGCCAGCAGTTACTCTACCAACACAGATACGCAGTATTTT. It specifies CASSYSTNTDTQYF.

The rearrangement links TRBV15 to TRBJ2-1; D call uncertain. V lost 0 bases, J lost 5 bases, and 8 bases lay in between. This CDR3 spans 14 amino acids. Germline CDR1 and CDR2: LNHNV and YYDKDF (reference sequence). CDR3 nucleotides: TGTGCCACCAGCAGAGACCCCCGCAACAATGAGCAGTTCTTC. This encodes CATSRDPRNNEQFF.

The gene calls are TRBV2 and TRBJ2-5; TRBD2 is a possible D gene (5 bases). This CDR3 is 13 amino acids long. Trimming pared 4 bases from V and 5 bases from J, leaving 11 bases between. Germline V gene lookup returns CDR1 SNHLY and CDR2 FYNNEI. CDR3 nucleotide sequence: TGTGCCAGCAGTGTATGGGAGCGGGAGACCCAGTACTTC. Amino acid sequence: CASSVWERETQYF.

Here the CDR3 reads CASSLRLAGVRTDTQYF. The CDR3 nucleotides are TGTGCCAGCAGTTTAAGGCTAGCGGGAGTTAGGACAGATACGCAGTATTTT. The chain uses TRBV28 and TRBJ2-3; TRBD2 agrees at 10 bases. The CDR3 is 17 residues long. V lost 2 bases to trimming and J lost 3 bases; unmatched junction nucleotides: 8. Germline loops: CDR1 MDHEN, CDR2 SYDVKM.

The V gene is TRBV9, the J gene TRBJ2-5; 8 bases are a match to TRBD1. Trimming at V came to 4 bases and at J to 3 bases, leaving 5 bases not matched to a gene. Germline CDR1 is SGDLS and CDR2 is YYNGEE. The length of the CDR3 is 14 residues. For the CDR3, the DNA is TGTGCCAGCAGCCAGGACAGGGTGGAAGAGACCCAGTACTTC. It yields the protein CASSQDRVEETQYF.

This rearrangement joins TRBV7-9 to TRBJ1-2; possible D gene TRBD1, 6 bases. V gave up 5 bases and J gave up 7 bases, with 14 bases separating them. CDR3 length equals 13 residues. CDR1 SEHNR and CDR2 FQNEAQ come from the germline V gene (reference sequence). CDR3 sequence reads: CASSPRGHGGYTF. DNA of the CDR3: TGTGCCAGCAGCCCCCGGGGGCATGGTGGCTACACCTTC.

The chain joins TRBV7-2 to TRBJ2-3, with D possibly TRBD2 on 5 matching bases. The CDR3 consists of 14 residues. V lost 2 bases and J lost 2, with 8 bases in between. Germline-derived CDR1 and CDR2 are SGHTA and FQGNSA. The chain's CDR3 is CASSLMRVTDTQYF. The CDR3 DNA reads TGTGCCAGCAGCTTAATGCGGGTCACAGATACGCAGTATTTT.

As to this clone: Additional DNA sequences in this sample encode the identical CDR3. The rearrangement joins TRBV6-6 to TRBJ2-7, with 8 bases matching TRBD1. V shed 6 bases and J 3 bases; nucleotides not matched to a gene: 7. The CDR3 is made up of 14 amino acids. From germline, CDR1 is MNHNY and CDR2 SVGAGI (reference sequence). CDR3 protein: CASRPGTGNYEQYF. CDR3 nucleotide sequence: TGTGCCAGCAGACCCGGGACAGGAAACTACGAGCAGTACTTC.

This chain connects TRBV6-5 to TRBJ1-3; perhaps TRBD1 as D (6 bases). There are 14 residues in the CDR3. Germline CDR1 and CDR2: MNHEY and SVGAGI. The ends were cut back, 6 bases at V and 4 bases at J, with 13 bases in the middle. The CDR3 DNA sequence: TGTGCCAGCAGCTCCGACAGGAAAGGAAACACCATATATTTT. Translating it yields CASSSDRKGNTIYF.

The chain joins TRBV7-9 to TRBJ2-7, with D possibly matching TRBD1 (5 bases). Looked up from germline, CDR1 is SEHNR and CDR2 is FQNEAQ (reference sequence). The CDR3 consists of 14 residues. V was cut by 0 bases and J by 5 bases, with 11 bases left in between. The CDR3 loop is CASSLASRADEQYF. The CDR3 coding sequence is TGTGCCAGCAGCTTAGCGAGCAGGGCCGACGAGCAGTACTTC.

A single count supports this clone. This sequence joins TRBV5-1 and TRBJ2-1; D possibly corresponds to TRBD2 (6 bases). CDR1 is SGHRS, CDR2 YFSETQ, per germline. V was pared by 4 bases and J by 4 bases, with 18 bases between. The CDR3 has 16 amino acids. The CDR3 is CASSPGLSPGYNEQFF. The CDR3 nucleotides are TGCGCCAGCAGCCCGGGACTCTCCCCTGGTTACAATGAGCAGTTCTTC.

This chain connects TRBV2 to TRBJ2-3; 10 bases fit TRBD1. V was pared by 9 bases and J by 3 bases, with 3 bases of the junction left unmatched. The CDR3 sequence is 13 residues long. Germline V gene lookup returns CDR1 SNHLY and CDR2 FYNNEI. The CDR3 region has the DNA TGTGCCAGGGGGACAGGGGAAACAGATACGCAGTATTTT. It is translated as CARGTGETDTQYF.

The rearrangement uses TRBV5-4 and TRBJ2-1, with D uncertain. Germline V gives CDR1 SGHNT, CDR2 YYREEE (reference sequence). The V and J ends lost 4 bases and 1 base respectively, with 12 bases between them. This CDR3 is built from 15 residues. CDR3 DNA: TGTGCCAGCAGCCCGGACGTCTCATCCTACAATGAGCAGTTCTTC. Translation: CASSPDVSSYNEQFF.

The rearrangement links TRBV2 to TRBJ2-5; D perhaps matches TRBD2 (5 bases). The V gene's germline CDR1 is SNHLY and CDR2 FYNNEI. The V end was cut by 9 bases, the J end by 5 bases, with 10 bases between. CDR3 length: 11 residues. CDR3 sequence: CASVDWETQYF. CDR3 coding DNA: TGTGCCAGTGTGGACTGGGAGACCCAGTACTTC. Variable domain in full (rest from reference TRBV2 and TRBJ2-5): EPEVTQTPSHQVTQMGQEVILRCVPISNHLYFYWYRQILGQKVEFLVSFYNNEISEKSEIFDDQFSVERPDGSNFTLKIRSTKLEDSAMYFCASVDWETQYFGPGTRLLVL.

The chain combines TRBV27 with TRBJ2-5; a weak D match, TRBD1 (5 bases). Germline V gene sequence: CDR1 MNHEY, CDR2 SMNVEV (reference sequence). V was clipped by 6 bases and J by 7 bases, with 18 bases between them. CDR3 size: 14 residues. CDR3 DNA: TGTGCCAGCAGAGGACCGACTGTAAGGGGGACCCAGTACTTC. Translated, it gives CASRGPTVRGTQYF.

This rearrangement joins TRBV28 to TRBJ2-2, with TRBD2 matching 8 bases. This CDR3 has 15 residues. After removal of 6 bases from V and 6 bases from J, the junction contained 9 bases not matched to a gene. Germline-derived CDR1 and CDR2 are MDHEN and SYDVKM. CDR3 DNA: TGTGCCAGCAGACCCAGCGGGAGTAAAGCCGGGGAGCTGTTTTTT. Its protein product is CASRPSGSKAGELFF.

The rearrangement uses TRBV29-1 and TRBJ1-1; D might be TRBD1 (5 bases). Germline V gene lookup returns CDR1 SQVTM and CDR2 ANQGSEA. V lost 6 bases and J lost 3, with 17 bases in between. This CDR3 contains 14 residues. The CDR3 protein is CSVDGSRGDTEAFF. The CDR3 bases are TGCAGCGTAGACGGGAGTAGGGGAGACACTGAAGCTTTCTTT.

On this clone itself: Other DNA sequences in the sample encode the same CDR3. This chain links TRBV7-9 with TRBJ1-2; TRBD1 aligns across 7 bases. The V gene end was trimmed by 1 base and the J gene end by 4 bases; junction bases not matched to a gene: 0. This CDR3 is built from 13 residues. Germline CDR1 is SEHNR and CDR2 is FQNEAQ (reference sequence). This CDR3 is CASSLGQGYGYTF. The DNA for the CDR3 is TGTGCCAGCAGCTTAGGACAGGGCTATGGCTACACCTTC.

V and J are TRBV9 and TRBJ1-4; 7 nucleotides match TRBD1. The CDR3 sequence is 14 residues long. Germline V gene lookup returns CDR1 SGDLS and CDR2 YYNGEE. V shed 3 bases and J 3 bases; nucleotides not matched to a gene: 2. The CDR3 nucleotides are TGTGCCAGCAGCGAGGGGGCGGCTAATGAAAAACTGTTTTTT. Translating it yields CASSEGAANEKLFF.

The gene calls are TRBV5-1 and TRBJ2-7; D gene unclear. Trimming took off 1 base at V and 0 bases at J, with 11 bases between the two ends. Germline V gene sequence: CDR1 SGHRS, CDR2 YFSETQ. The CDR3 runs 15 residues. The CDR3 DNA sequence: TGCGCCAGCAGCTTGCGTATTCATAGCTCCTACGAGCAGTACTTC. Amino acid sequence: CASSLRIHSSYEQYF.

This rearrangement joins TRBV5-1 to TRBJ2-5; 14 positions agree with TRBD2. CDR3 length: 16 amino acids. J lost 5 bases, V lost 4 bases, and 7 bases had no gene match. The germline V gene encodes CDR1 SGHRS and CDR2 YFSETQ. CDR3 sequence (DNA): TGCGCCAGCAGCAGGGGACTAGCGGGAGTCGGGGAGACCCAGTACTTC. As protein: CASSRGLAGVGETQYF. The full variable domain, with the rest looked up from reference TRBV5-1 and TRBJ2-5, is KAGVTQTPRYLIKTRGQQVTLSCSPISGHRSVSWYQQTPGQGLQFLFEYFSETQRNKGNFPGRFSGRQFSNSRSEMNVSTLELGDSALYLCASSRGLAGVGETQYFGPGTRLLVL.

This clone was found a few times. The identical CDR3 is also encoded by other nucleotide sequences in the sample. The V gene is TRBV18, the J gene TRBJ1-5; 7 positions agree with TRBD1. The V gene end was trimmed by 3 bases and the J gene end by 2 bases; junction bases not matched to a gene: 1. In germline, CDR1 is KGHSH, CDR2 LQKENI. This CDR3 is 14 amino acids long. This CDR3 reads CASSPGQGNQPQHF. In nucleotides, the CDR3 is TGTGCCAGCTCACCCGGACAGGGCAATCAGCCCCAGCATTTT.

This chain connects TRBV4-3 to TRBJ1-2; no clear D. This CDR3 spans 15 amino acids. V lost 0 bases to trimming and J lost 7 bases, with 15 bases between them. CDR1 and CDR2 (germline): LGHNA, YSLEER. The CDR3, as DNA: TGCGCCAGCAGCCAAGATAGAGGCAGACGAGGTGGCTACACCTTC. It yields the protein CASSQDRGRRGGYTF.

V is TRBV7-8 and J is TRBJ2-7; 8 bases align to TRBD1. Per the germline V gene, CDR1 is SGHVS and CDR2 is FQNEAQ. This CDR3 has 19 residues. Unmatched junction bases numbered 17, after V lost 1 base and J lost 3 bases. The CDR3 DNA is TGTGCCAGCAGCTTAGGGGTCAGGGGGCGTGTCGAGGAGCTCTACGAGCAGTACTTC. Translation gives CASSLGVRGRVEELYEQYF. The full variable domain, with the rest looked up from reference TRBV7-8 and TRBJ2-7, is GAGVSQSPRYKVAKRGQDVALRCDPISGHVSLFWYQQALGQGPEFLTYFQNEAQLDKSGLPSDRFFAERPEGSVSTLKIQRTQQEDSAVYLCASSLGVRGRVEELYEQYFGPGTRLTVT.